Following are 18 T cell receptor beta chains from one sample sequenced in a study of CD8+CD57+ T cells in acquired aplastic anemia (dated 2018 in TCRdb). Sequencing relied on an Illumina HiSeq 2000. Profiling of TCR beta VDJ combinations and CDR3 sequences used genomic DNA as the template. TCRdb trimmed public reads at Q25 via fastp, called clones via MiXCR and kept in-frame beta chains. Each entry is one CDR3 protein sequence, shown with its most common DNA and genes. Counted in this sample were under 200,000 distinct CDR3 sequences; about three fifths of them appeared once. The top ten clonotypes cover about 41% of the sample. The source material was sorted CD4+, CD8+, or CD8+CD57+ T cells (not recorded which) from PBMCs. These receptors were collected from a human donor in good health.

The chain combines TRBV7-9 with TRBJ2-2, with D tentatively TRBD1 (5 bases). The germline V and J ends were trimmed by 2 bases and 6 bases, with 13 bases remaining between them. Germline assignment: CDR1 SEHNR and CDR2 FQNEAQ (reference sequence). There are 15 residues in the CDR3. The CDR3 spells CASSLRERGSGELFF. CDR3 nucleotide sequence: TGTGCCAGCAGCTTAAGGGAAAGGGGATCCGGGGAGCTGTTTTTT.

This chain uses TRBV7-9 with TRBJ1-1; D gene uncertain. Germline-derived CDR1 and CDR2 are SEHNR and FQNEAQ (reference sequence). The CDR3 is made up of 13 amino acids. The ends were cut back, 5 bases at V and 0 bases at J, with 7 bases in the middle. CDR3 sequence reads: CASSQPMNTEAFF. In DNA form, the CDR3 reads TGTGCCAGCAGCCAACCAATGAACACTGAAGCTTTCTTT. Using reference TRBV7-9 and TRBJ1-1 for the parts outside the CDR3, the full variable domain is DTGVSQNPRHKITKRGQNVTFRCDPISEHNRLYWYRQTLGQGPEFLTYFQNEAQLEKSRLLSDRFSAERPKGSFSTLEIQRTEQGDSAMYLCASSQPMNTEAFFGQGTRLTVV.

The rearrangement links TRBV6-4 to TRBJ2-3; 11 nucleotides align to TRBD2. Germline V lookup: CDR1 MRHNA, CDR2 SNTAGT. The trim removed 5 bases at V and 1 base at J, leaving 2 bases unmatched. The CDR3 extends over 15 amino acids. CDR3 protein: CASSKTSGGTDTQYF. CDR3 sequence (DNA): TGTGCCAGCAGTAAGACTAGCGGGGGCACAGATACGCAGTATTTT.

V usage is TRBV15 and J usage is TRBJ2-7; maybe TRBD2 (6 bases). This CDR3 is 14 amino acids long. Per germline, CDR1 LNHNV and CDR2 YYDKDF (reference sequence). V lost 5 bases to trimming and J lost 3 bases, with 14 bases between them. The CDR3 sequence is CATSAVWGGYEQYF. The CDR3 DNA reads TGTGCCACCAGCGCGGTGTGGGGAGGCTACGAGCAGTACTTC.

DNA for the CDR3: TGTGCCAGCAGAGAAAGCCCACTAAGCACAGATACGCAGTATTTT. Its protein is CASRESPLSTDTQYF. V gene TRBV7-3 combines with J gene TRBJ2-3, with unresolved D. The CDR3 runs to 15 residues. CDR1 SGHTA and CDR2 FQGTGA come from the germline V gene. Trimming took off 6 bases at V and 0 bases at J, with 13 bases between the two ends.

This clonotype was detected only a few times. The chain combines TRBV7-6 with TRBJ2-3, with 13 positions matching TRBD2. V was pared by 5 bases and J by 4 bases, with 18 bases of the junction left unmatched. The CDR3 is 20 amino acids. Germline V gives CDR1 SGHVS, CDR2 FNYEAQ. The CDR3 sequence is CASSPTGIRTSGGTADTQYF. CDR3 nucleotide sequence: TGTGCCAGCAGCCCCACAGGGATTAGGACTAGCGGGGGTACAGCAGATACGCAGTATTTT.

The chain links TRBV12-3 or TRBV12-4 to TRBJ2-1; the match to TRBD2 covers 10 bases. CDR3 size: 16 residues. After removal of 6 bases from V and 4 bases from J, the junction contained 9 bases not matched to a gene. CDR3 sequence (DNA): TGTGCCAGCAGCGTGATAGCGGGAGGTACTTACAATGAGCAGTTCTTC. It encodes CASSVIAGGTYNEQFF.

In this sample, this clonotype turned up once. The genes are TRBV7-9 and TRBJ2-5, with D possibly being TRBD2 (5 bases). V was cut by 2 bases and J by 3 bases, with 19 bases left in between. Germline V lookup: CDR1 SEHNR, CDR2 FQNEAQ (reference sequence). The CDR3 is made up of 17 amino acids. This chain's CDR3 is CASSLWGSGYFKETQYF. The CDR3 DNA reads as TGTGCCAGCAGCTTATGGGGTTCGGGGTATTTTAAAGAGACCCAGTACTTC.

This sequence joins TRBV9 and TRBJ2-3, with 7 nucleotides matching TRBD2. Trimming cost V 2 bases and J 4 bases; bases outside gene matches: 7. Germline V gene lookup returns CDR1 SGDLS and CDR2 YYNGEE. The CDR3 contains 15 residues. CDR3 DNA sequence: TGTGCCAGCAGCGTTGGCGGGAGCTACTCAGATACGCAGTATTTT. It yields the protein CASSVGGSYSDTQYF.

Remarks on this clonotype: Relative to the germline gene, one junction end is altered; a read error may explain this. This chain connects TRBV7-7 to TRBJ1-2; D is perhaps TRBD1 (5 bases). The CDR3 loop spans 14 amino acids. CDR1 and CDR2 (germline): SSHAT, FNYEAQ (reference sequence). The CDR3 here is CASSLVPQGAGYTF. The CDR3 region has the DNA TGTGCTAGCAGCTTAGTACCCCAAGGGGCTGGCTACACCTTC.

The V gene is TRBV20-1, the J gene TRBJ1-3; the D gene is possibly TRBD1 (5 bases). Trimming removed 7 bases from V and 4 bases from J, with 14 bases in between. There are 13 residues in the CDR3. The germline V gene has CDR1 DFQATT and CDR2 SNEGSKA (reference sequence). The CDR3 coding sequence is TGCAGTGTTGGTGGGGGGTTAGGAAACACCATATATTTT. The encoded protein is CSVGGGLGNTIYF.

The chain joins TRBV7-3 to TRBJ1-2, with 9 nucleotides matching TRBD1. The CDR3 has 18 amino acids. With 1 base clipped from V and 0 bases from J, the junction kept 9 bases outside the gene matches. Germline CDR1 and CDR2: SGHTA and FQGTGA. The CDR3 sequence: CASSLNDNRGLANYGYTF. The CDR3 nucleotides are TGTGCCAGCAGCTTAAACGACAACAGGGGGCTAGCTAACTATGGCTACACCTTC.

This chain connects TRBV2 to TRBJ1-1; no firm D call. The length of the CDR3 is 11 residues. Germline V gene data show CDR1 as SNHLY and CDR2 as FYNNEI. V was cut by 8 bases and J by 1 base, with 5 bases left in between. Here the CDR3 DNA reads TGTGCCAGCGTCTGGAACACTGAAGCTTTCTTT. It yields the protein CASVWNTEAFF.

Many counts were recorded for this clonotype. CDR3 nucleotide sequence: TGTGCCAGCAGCTCGCGGATAGCGGGAGATCTCCTGGGGAACAATGAGCAGTTCTTC. Protein sequence: CASSSRIAGDLLGNNEQFF. J is TRBJ2-1 and V is TRBV7-9; TRBD2 matches 9 bases. The ends lost 4 bases at V and 5 bases at J; junction bases unmatched: 18. The V gene's germline CDR1 is SEHNR and CDR2 FQNEAQ (reference sequence). The CDR3 spans 19 residues.

This clonotype was found many times. V gene TRBV10-1 combines with J gene TRBJ1-5; D is unclear. The CDR3 consists of 16 residues. Germline CDR1 WNHNN, CDR2 SYGVQD (reference sequence). V was cut by 1 base and J by 2 bases, with 12 bases left in between. CDR3 bases: TGCGCCAGCAGTGAGTTCGAAAGGTTTCGCAATCAGCCCCAGCATTTT. This encodes CASSEFERFRNQPQHF.

The chain joins TRBV25-1 to TRBJ1-2; TRBD1 might be the D (6 bases). Between the trimmed V and J ends, which lost 4 bases and 9 bases, there was a span of 15 bases. Per the germline V gene, CDR1 is MGHDK and CDR2 is SYGVNS. The CDR3 extends over 13 amino acids. The CDR3 sequence: CASSGTVLWSYTF. Here the CDR3 DNA reads TGTGCCAGCAGTGGGACAGTCCTATGGAGCTACACCTTC.

This clonotype has only a few counts. The chain links TRBV7-8 to TRBJ2-7; D gene unclear. With 6 bases removed from V and 4 bases from J, the gap between germline ends came to 10 bases. The CDR3 consists of 12 residues. Germline V CDR1 and CDR2: SGHVS, FQNEAQ. CDR3 DNA sequence: TGTGCCAGCAGGGGTAGTAGTTACGAGCAGTACTTC. It yields the protein CASRGSSYEQYF.

The chain joins TRBV19 to TRBJ2-7, with D unclear. Germline V gene lookup returns CDR1 LNHDA and CDR2 SQIVND (reference sequence). The V and J ends lost 1 base and 6 bases respectively, with 7 bases between them. CDR3 size: 12 residues. The CDR3 region is CASSIGGVEQYF. As DNA, the CDR3 is TGTGCCAGTAGTATAGGTGGGGTCGAGCAGTACTTC.